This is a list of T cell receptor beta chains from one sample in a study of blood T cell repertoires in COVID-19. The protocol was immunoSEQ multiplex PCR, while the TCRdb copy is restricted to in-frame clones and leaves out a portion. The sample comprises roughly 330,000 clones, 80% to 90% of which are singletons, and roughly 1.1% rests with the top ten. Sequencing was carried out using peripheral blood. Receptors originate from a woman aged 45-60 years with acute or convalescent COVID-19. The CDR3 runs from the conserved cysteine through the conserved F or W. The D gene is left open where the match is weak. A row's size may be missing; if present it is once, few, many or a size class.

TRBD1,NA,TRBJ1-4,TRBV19,TGTGCCAGTAGTCCCGCCGGACAGGGACAAGAAAAACTGTTTTTT,CASSPAGQGQEKLFF
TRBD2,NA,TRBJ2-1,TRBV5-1,TGCGCCAGCAAGGTCGGAAGCGGGGGGAGGAATGAGCAGTTCTTC,CASKVGSGGRNEQFF
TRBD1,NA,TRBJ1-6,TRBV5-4,TGTGCCAGCAGCCCTCCTGTCGGGACAGGGCCTTCACCCCTCCACTTT,CASSPPVGTGPSPLHF
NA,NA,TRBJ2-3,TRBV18,TGTGCCAGCTCACCACTCGGAGAGCAGTCCACAGATACGCAGTATTTT,CASSPLGEQSTDTQYF
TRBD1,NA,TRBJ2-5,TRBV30,TGTGCCTGGGACAGGGGTGAGACCCAGTACTTC,CAWDRGETQYF
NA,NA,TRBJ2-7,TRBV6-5,TGTGCCAGCAGTTTAGGGGGAGAAGGCTCCTACGAGCAGTACTTC,CASSLGGEGSYEQYF
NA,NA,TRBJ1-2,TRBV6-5,TGTGCCCTTGAACCCCAAACAACTAACTATGGCTACACCTTC,CALEPQTTNYGYTF
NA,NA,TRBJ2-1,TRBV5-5,TGTGCCAGCAGCTTGGGGGGGCAGGGAAGCAATGAGCAGTTCTTC,CASSLGGQGSNEQFF
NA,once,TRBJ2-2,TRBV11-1,TGTGCCAGCAGCTTACAGGGCAGCAACACCGGGGAGCTGTTTTTT,CASSLQGSNTGELFF
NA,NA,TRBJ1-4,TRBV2,TGTGCCAGCAGCAACCGGGATTCAAGAAGGCTGTTTTTT,CASSNRDSRRLFF
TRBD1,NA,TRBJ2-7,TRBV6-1,TGTGCCAGCAGTGAGCTGGGACAGGGGGTGACCTCCTACGAGCAGTACTTC,CASSELGQGVTSYEQYF
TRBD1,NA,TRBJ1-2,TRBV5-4,TGTGCCAGCAGCCAGGGGACAGGGGACTATGGCTACACCTTC,CASSQGTGDYGYTF
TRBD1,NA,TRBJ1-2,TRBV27,TGTGCCAGCAGTTACGCCGGACAGGGGAACTATGGCTACACCTTC,CASSYAGQGNYGYTF
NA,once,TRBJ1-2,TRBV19,TGTGCCAGTAGTATATATACAGATAACTACACCTTC,CASSIYTDNYTF
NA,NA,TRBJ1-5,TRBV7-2,TGTGCCAGCAGCTTTGGTTCTAACAATCAGCCCCAGCATTTT,CASSFGSNNQPQHF
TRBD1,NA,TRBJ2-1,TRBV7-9,TGTGCCAGCAGCTCCTTGGACAGGGCCAGCGATGAGCAGTTCTTC,CASSSLDRASDEQFF
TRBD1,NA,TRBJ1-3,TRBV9,TGTGCCAGCAGCGTAAAGGGTAGGACAGGGGGCAGAAACACCACATATTTT,CASSVKGRTGGRNTTYF
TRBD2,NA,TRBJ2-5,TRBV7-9,TGTGCCAGCAGCTTAGGACTAGCGGGGGAGACCCAGTACTTC,CASSLGLAGETQYF
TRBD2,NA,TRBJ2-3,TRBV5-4,TGTGCCAGCAGCTTACCGCGGGAGCTCACAGATACGCAGTATTTT,CASSLPRELTDTQYF
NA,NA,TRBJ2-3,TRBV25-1,TGTGCCAGCAGTTGGACACGGTACACAGATACGCAGTATTTT,CASSWTRYTDTQYF
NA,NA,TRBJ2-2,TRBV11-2,TGTGCCAGCAGCTCGAGGGCCCTCGGCACCGGGGAGCTGTTTTTT,CASSSRALGTGELFF
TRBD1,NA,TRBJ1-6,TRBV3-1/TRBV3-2,TGTGCCAGCAGCTTGTCGGAGGTGGACAGGGCAGGTTCACCCCTCCACTTT,CASSLSEVDRAGSPLHF
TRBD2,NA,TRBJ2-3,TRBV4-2,TGTGCCAGCAGCCAAGATCAAAGAGCGGGGGGACAAGATCTCAATATTAGCACAGATACGCAGTATTTT,CASSQDQRAGGQDLNISTDTQYF
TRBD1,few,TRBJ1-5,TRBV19,TGTGCCAGCCGGACAGGGGCCGGACATAGCAATCAGCCCCAGCATTTT,CASRTGAGHSNQPQHF
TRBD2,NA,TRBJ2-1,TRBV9,TGTGCCAGCAGCCCTCCGGGACTAGCTGCCTACAATGAGCAGTTCTTC,CASSPPGLAAYNEQFF
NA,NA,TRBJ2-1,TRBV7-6,TGTGCCAGCAGCTTCGGGCAAGGGGCTTCCTACAATGAGCAGTTCTTC,CASSFGQGASYNEQFF
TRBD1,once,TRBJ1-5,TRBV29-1,TGCAGCGCTACCGGGACAGGGGGCGCGGGGCAGCCCCAGCATTTT,CSATGTGGAGQPQHF
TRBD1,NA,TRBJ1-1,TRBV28,TGTGCCAGCAGCGGACAGGGGAACACTGAAGCTTTCTTT,CASSGQGNTEAFF
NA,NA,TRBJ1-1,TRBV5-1,TGCGCCAGCAGCTTGGTGATCGGGGGGCTGAACACTGAAGCTTTCTTT,CASSLVIGGLNTEAFF
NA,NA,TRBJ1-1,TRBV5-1,TGCGCCAGCAGCGTCTGGGGCGGGGAAGCAGCTTTCTTT,CASSVWGGEAAFF